This T cell receptor (beta chain) was sequenced for a study of cytomegalovirus exposure and HLA in healthy donors. Notes on the study in general: The likely origin of a cluster of highly shared sequence variants was a sequencing artifact. In a later analysis, HLA-associated beta chains showed higher expansion and lower generation probabilities than comparable chains.

This CDR3 spans 15 amino acids. Per the germline V gene, CDR1 is MDHEN and CDR2 is SYDVKM. V shed 5 bases and J shed 0 bases, with 11 bases lying between them. Notes on this clone: Its antigen is unidentified.

The primer mix had 60 Vbeta and 13 Jbeta primers. Assay: immunoSEQ multiplex PCR; the TCRdb copy retains only in-frame clones and omits some. This table holds 85,000 to 100,000 clones, approximately 86% found once. This clonotype was sampled from a man aged 25-45 years in good health and CMV-seropositive. The specimen sequenced was PBMCs. The V and J genes are TRBV28 and TRBJ1-3; TRBD1 is a possible D gene (5 bases). DNA for the CDR3: TGTGCCAGCAGTACTGGACACGCCTCTGGAAACACCATATATTTT. This sequence encodes CASSTGHASGNTIYF. The whole variable domain, filled in from reference TRBV28 and TRBJ1-3, reads DVKVTQSSRYLVKRTGEKVFLECVQDMDHENMFWYRQDPGLGLRLIYFSYDVKMKEKGDIPEGYSVSREKKERFSLILESASTNQTSMYLCASSTGHASGNTIYFGEGSWLTVV.